The source of this T cell receptor (beta chain) is a study of T cells expressing NK-cell markers. Germline V lookup: CDR1 MNHEY, CDR2 SMNVEV (reference sequence). There are 14 residues in the CDR3. TCRdb re-called the 5' RACE reads and gives one entry per CDR3 protein, without DNA. In total, the table holds some 140,000 distinct CDR3 sequences. The sequence derives from a woman aged 45-59 years in good health. The sequencing input was blood T cells: a sorted CD56 or NKG2C T cell subset, CD4+ or CD8+ T cells, or bulk PBMC T cells (not recorded which). This chain connects TRBV27 to TRBJ2-7; TCRdb picks TRBD1, but there is no DNA to check that call. The CDR3 loop is CASSIAGGTYEQYF.